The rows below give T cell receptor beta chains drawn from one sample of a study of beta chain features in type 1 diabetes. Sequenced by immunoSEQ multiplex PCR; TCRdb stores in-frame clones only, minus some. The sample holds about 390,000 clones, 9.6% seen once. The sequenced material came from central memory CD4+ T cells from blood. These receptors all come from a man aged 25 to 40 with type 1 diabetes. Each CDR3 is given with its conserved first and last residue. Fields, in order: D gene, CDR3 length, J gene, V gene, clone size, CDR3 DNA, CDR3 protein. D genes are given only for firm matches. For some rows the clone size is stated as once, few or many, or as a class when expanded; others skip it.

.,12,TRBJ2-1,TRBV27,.,TGTGCCAGCAGTTTATTGGGGCGGGAGCAGTTCTTC,CASSLLGREQFF
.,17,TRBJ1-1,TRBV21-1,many,TGTGCCAGCAGCAAAAAATATCGTAGCGCGTTGAACACTGAAGCTTTCTTT,CASSKKYRSALNTEAFF
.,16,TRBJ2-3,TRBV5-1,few,TGCGCCAGCAGCTTAGAAGGAAGAGTTGGCACAGATACGCAGTATTTT,CASSLEGRVGTDTQYF
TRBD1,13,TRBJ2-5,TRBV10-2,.,TGCGCCAGCACGGGACAGCAACAAGAGACCCAGTACTTC,CASTGQQQETQYF
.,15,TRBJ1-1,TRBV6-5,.,TGTGCCAGCAGTTACGGCCGGGACTCGAACACTGAAGCTTTCTTT,CASSYGRDSNTEAFF
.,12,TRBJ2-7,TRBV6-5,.,TGTGCCAGCAGTTACTCGAGCGGCGAGCAGTACTTC,CASSYSSGEQYF
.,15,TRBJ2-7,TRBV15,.,TGTGCCACCAGCAGAGATCGAGCGGAGGGGTACGAGCAGTACTTC,CATSRDRAEGYEQYF
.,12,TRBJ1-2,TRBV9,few,TGTGCCAGCAGTTCTACAGGGAGCGGCTACACCTTC,CASSSTGSGYTF
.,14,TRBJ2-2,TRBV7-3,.,TGTGCCAGCAGCTTCGGGGTGGACACCGGGGAGCTGTTTTTT,CASSFGVDTGELFF
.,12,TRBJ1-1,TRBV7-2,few,TGTGCCAGCAGCTTATATGGGCTTGAAGCTTTCTTT,CASSLYGLEAFF
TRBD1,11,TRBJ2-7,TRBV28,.,TGTGCCAGCAGTCGCCTGGACAGGACGAACTTC,CASSRLDRTNF
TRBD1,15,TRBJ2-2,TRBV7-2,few,TGTGCCAGCAGCCAGGACAGGGGAAACACCGGGGAGCTGTTTTTT,CASSQDRGNTGELFF
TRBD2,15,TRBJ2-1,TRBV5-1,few,TGCGCCAGCAGCTTGCAGCCTAGCGGGGGGAATGAGCAGTTCTTC,CASSLQPSGGNEQFF
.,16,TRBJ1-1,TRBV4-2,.,TGTGCCAGCAGCCCGGCAAAAGGGGCGAGAGTGGCTGAAGCTTTCTTT,CASSPAKGARVAEAFF
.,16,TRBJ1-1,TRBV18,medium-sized,TGTGCCAGCTCCTCGACCGGGCCAGGGAGGGCCACTGAAGCTTTCTTT,CASSSTGPGRATEAFF
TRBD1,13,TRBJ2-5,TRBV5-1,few,TGCGCCAGCAGCTCGGGACAGCGGGAGACCCAGTACTTC,CASSSGQRETQYF